This T cell receptor (beta chain) emerged from a study of blood T cells in healthy people across ages. This clonotype has just a few counts. The CDR3 loop spans 17 amino acids. The germline V gene has CDR1 SGHAT and CDR2 FQNNGV. Trimming stripped 3 bases from V and 4 bases from J, with 19 bases between. Then a second PCR, running about 6 to 11 cycles, was carried out with a sample-barcoded 5' primer and a J-beta primer mix. TCRdb redid the calling of the 5' RACE reads with MiXCR, one entry per CDR3 protein. The data show more than 450,000 distinct CDR3 sequences, over 25% seen once. The same sample was also used in a study of T cells of mothers and their children.

The clonotype was recovered from a boy under 10 years old in good health. The rearrangement links TRBV11-2 to TRBJ2-1; a possible D gene is TRBD2 (6 bases). The sequenced sample was blood. The CDR3 DNA reads as TGTGCCAGCAGCTTCGGGGGAACGGTAGCGGAATACAATGAGCAGTTCTTC. Translating gives CASSFGGTVAEYNEQFF.